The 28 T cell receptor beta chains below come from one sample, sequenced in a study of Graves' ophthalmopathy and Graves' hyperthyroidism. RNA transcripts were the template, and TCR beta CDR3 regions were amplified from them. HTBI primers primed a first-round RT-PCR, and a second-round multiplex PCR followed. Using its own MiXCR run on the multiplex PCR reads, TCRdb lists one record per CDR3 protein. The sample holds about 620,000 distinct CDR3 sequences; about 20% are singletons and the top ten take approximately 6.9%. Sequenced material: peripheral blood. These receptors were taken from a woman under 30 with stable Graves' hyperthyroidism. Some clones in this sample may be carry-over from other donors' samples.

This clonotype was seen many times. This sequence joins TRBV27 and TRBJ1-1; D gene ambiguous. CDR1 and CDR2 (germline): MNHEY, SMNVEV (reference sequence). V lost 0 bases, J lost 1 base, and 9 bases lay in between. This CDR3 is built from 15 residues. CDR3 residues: CASSLSSGSNTEAFF. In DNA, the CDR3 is TGTGCCAGCAGTTTATCTTCGGGATCGAACACTGAAGCTTTCTTT.

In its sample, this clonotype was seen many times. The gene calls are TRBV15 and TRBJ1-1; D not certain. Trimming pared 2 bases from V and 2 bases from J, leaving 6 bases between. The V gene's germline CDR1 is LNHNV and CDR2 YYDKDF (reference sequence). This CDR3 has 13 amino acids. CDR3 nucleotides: TGTGCCACCAGCAGACAGGTAAACACTGAAGCTTTCTTT. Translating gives CATSRQVNTEAFF.

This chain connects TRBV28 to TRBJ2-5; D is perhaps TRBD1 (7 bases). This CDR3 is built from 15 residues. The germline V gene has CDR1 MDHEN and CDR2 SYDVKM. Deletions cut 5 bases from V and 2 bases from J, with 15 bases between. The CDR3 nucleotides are TGTGCCAGCAGTCTCAGGCGGGACAGACAAGAGACCCAGTACTTC. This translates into CASSLRRDRQETQYF. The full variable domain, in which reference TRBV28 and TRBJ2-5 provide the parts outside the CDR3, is DVKVTQSSRYLVKRTGEKVFLECVQDMDHENMFWYRQDPGLGLRLIYFSYDVKMKEKGDIPEGYSVSREKKERFSLILESASTNQTSMYLCASSLRRDRQETQYFGPGTRLLVL.

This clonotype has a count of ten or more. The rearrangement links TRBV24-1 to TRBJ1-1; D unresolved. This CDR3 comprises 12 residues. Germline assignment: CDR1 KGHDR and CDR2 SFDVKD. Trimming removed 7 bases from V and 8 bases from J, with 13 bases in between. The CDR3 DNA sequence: TGTGCCACCAGGTCTCCTGCAGGAGAAGCTTTCTTT. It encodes CATRSPAGEAFF.

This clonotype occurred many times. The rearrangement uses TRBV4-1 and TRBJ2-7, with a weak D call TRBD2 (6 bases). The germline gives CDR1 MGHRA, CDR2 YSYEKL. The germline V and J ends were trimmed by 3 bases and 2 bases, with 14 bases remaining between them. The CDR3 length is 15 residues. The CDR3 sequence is CASSQEAEGTYEQYF. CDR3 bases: TGCGCCAGCAGCCAGGAGGCGGAGGGAACCTACGAGCAGTACTTC.

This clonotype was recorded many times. This chain's CDR3 is CASTIGTDYEQYF. In DNA, the CDR3 is TGTGCCAGCACCATAGGGACAGACTACGAGCAGTACTTC. The V gene is TRBV6-5, the J gene TRBJ2-7, with 7 bases that match TRBD1. The V and J ends lost 7 bases and 3 bases, in that order; junction bases with no gene match: 6. Germline values: CDR1 MNHEY, CDR2 SVGAGI. CDR3 size: 13 residues.

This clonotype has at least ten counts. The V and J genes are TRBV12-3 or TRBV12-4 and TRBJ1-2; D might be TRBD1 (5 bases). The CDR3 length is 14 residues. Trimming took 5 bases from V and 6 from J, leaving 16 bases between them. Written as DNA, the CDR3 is TGTGCCAGCAGTACCTCGGCGGGGCTTCATGGCTACACCTTC. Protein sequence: CASSTSAGLHGYTF.

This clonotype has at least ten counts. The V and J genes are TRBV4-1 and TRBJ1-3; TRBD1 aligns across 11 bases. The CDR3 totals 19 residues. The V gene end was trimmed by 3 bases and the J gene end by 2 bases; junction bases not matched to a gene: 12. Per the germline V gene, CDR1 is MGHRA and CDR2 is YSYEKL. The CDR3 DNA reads TGCGCCAGCAGCCACCCGGGACAGGGGGTAGTAATCCCTGGAAACACCATATATTTT. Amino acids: CASSHPGQGVVIPGNTIYF.

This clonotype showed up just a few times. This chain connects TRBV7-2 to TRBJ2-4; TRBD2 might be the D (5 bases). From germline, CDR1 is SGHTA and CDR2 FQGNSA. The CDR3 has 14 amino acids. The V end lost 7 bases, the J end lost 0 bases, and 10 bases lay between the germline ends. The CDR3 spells CASNQAVAKNIQYF. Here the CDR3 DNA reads TGTGCCAGCAACCAAGCGGTAGCCAAAAACATTCAGTACTTC.

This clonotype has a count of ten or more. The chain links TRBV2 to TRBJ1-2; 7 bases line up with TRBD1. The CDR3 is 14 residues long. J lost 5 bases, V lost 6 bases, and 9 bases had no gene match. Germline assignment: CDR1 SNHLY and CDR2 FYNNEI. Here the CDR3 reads CASRWRDSLYGYTF. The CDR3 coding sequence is TGTGCCAGCAGATGGAGGGACAGCCTATATGGCTACACCTTC.

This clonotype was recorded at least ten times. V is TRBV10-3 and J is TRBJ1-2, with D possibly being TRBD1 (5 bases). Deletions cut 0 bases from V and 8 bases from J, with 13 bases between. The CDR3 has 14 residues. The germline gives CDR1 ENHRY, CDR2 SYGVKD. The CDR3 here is CAISESAGVRGYTF. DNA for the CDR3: TGTGCCATCAGTGAGTCGGCGGGGGTGCGCGGCTACACCTTC.

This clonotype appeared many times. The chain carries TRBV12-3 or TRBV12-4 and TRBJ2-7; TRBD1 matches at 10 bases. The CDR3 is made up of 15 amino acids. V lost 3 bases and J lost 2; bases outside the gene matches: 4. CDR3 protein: CASSFGGTGAYEQYF. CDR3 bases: TGTGCCAGCAGTTTTGGTGGGACAGGGGCCTACGAGCAGTACTTC.

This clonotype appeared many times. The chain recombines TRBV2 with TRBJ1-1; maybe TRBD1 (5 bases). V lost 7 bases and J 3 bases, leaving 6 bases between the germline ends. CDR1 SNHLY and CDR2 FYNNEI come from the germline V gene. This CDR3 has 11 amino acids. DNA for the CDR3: TGTGCCAGCATGACAGACACTGAAGCTTTCTTT. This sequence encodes CASMTDTEAFF.

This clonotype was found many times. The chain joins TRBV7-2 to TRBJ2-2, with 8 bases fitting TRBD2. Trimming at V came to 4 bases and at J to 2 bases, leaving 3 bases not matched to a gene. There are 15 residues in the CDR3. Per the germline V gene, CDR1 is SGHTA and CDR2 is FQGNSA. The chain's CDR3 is CASSWGLGNTGELFF. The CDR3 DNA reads TGTGCCAGCAGCTGGGGACTAGGCAACACCGGGGAGCTGTTTTTT. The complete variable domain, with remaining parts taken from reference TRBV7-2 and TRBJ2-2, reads GAGVSQSPSNKVTEKGKDVELRCDPISGHTALYWYRQSLGQGLEFLIYFQGNSAPDKSGLPSDRFSAERTGGSVSTLTIQRTQQEDSAVYLCASSWGLGNTGELFFGEGSRLTVL.

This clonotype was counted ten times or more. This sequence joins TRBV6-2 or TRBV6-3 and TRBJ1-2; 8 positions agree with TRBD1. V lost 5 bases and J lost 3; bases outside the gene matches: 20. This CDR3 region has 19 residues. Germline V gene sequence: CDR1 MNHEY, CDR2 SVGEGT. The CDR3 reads CASSPVDRGRLRSDYGYTF. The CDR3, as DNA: TGTGCCAGCAGTCCCGTCGACAGGGGCCGACTCCGATCGGACTATGGCTACACCTTC.

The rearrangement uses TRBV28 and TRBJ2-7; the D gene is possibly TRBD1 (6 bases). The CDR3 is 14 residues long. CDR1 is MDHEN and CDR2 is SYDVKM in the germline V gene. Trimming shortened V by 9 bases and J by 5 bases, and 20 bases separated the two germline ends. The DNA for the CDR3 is TGTGCCAGTAGGTTAGACAGGCCAATTGACGAGCAGTACTTC. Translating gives CASRLDRPIDEQYF.

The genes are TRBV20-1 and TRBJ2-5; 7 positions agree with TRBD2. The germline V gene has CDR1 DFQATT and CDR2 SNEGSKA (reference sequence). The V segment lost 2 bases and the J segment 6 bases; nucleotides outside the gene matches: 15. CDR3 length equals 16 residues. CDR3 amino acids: CSARSWRGGGSKTQYF. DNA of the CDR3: TGCAGTGCTAGATCGTGGCGCGGTGGCGGGAGCAAGACCCAGTACTTC.

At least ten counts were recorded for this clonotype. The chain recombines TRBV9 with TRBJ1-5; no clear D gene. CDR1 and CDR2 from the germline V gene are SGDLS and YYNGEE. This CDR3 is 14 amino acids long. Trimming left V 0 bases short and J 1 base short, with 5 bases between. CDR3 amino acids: CASSVGMSNQPQHF. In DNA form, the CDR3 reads TGTGCCAGCAGCGTAGGGATGAGCAATCAGCCCCAGCATTTT.

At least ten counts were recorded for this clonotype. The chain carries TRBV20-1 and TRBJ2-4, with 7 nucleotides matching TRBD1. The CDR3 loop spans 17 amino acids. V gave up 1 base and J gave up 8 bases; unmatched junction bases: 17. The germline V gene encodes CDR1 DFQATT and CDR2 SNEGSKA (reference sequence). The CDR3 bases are TGCAGTGCTAGAGTAGGACCTGCAGGGGGAAGGGGGTACATTCAGTACTTC. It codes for CSARVGPAGGRGYIQYF.

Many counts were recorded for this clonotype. The CDR3 region is CASRATGGANQPQHF. CDR3 in DNA: TGTGCCAGCAGGGCGACAGGGGGGGCCAATCAGCCCCAGCATTTT. This chain connects TRBV6-5 to TRBJ1-5; TRBD1 matches 9 bases. Trimming removed 6 bases from V and 3 bases from J; junction bases left unmatched: 6. Germline CDR1 and CDR2: MNHEY and SVGAGI. The CDR3 has 15 residues.

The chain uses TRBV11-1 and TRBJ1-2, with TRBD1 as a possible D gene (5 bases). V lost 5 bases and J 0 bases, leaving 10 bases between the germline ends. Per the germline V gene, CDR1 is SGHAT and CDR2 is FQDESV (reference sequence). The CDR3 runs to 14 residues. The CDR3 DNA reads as TGTGCCAGCAGCCCGACGGACACTAACTATGGCTACACCTTC. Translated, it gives CASSPTDTNYGYTF.

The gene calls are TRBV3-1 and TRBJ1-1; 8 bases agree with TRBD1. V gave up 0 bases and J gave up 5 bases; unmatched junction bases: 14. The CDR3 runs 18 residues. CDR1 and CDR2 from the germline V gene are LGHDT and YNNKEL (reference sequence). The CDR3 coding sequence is TGTGCCAGCAGCCAAGATCTTTTGGCAGGGGGCTTGAGGACTGAAGCTTTCTTT. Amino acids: CASSQDLLAGGLRTEAFF. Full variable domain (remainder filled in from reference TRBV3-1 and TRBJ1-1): DTAVSQTPKYLVTQMGNDKSIKCEQNLGHDTMYWYKQDSKKFLKIMFSYNNKELIINETVPNRFSPKSPDKAHLNLHINSLELGDSAVYFCASSQDLLAGGLRTEAFFGQGTRLTVV.

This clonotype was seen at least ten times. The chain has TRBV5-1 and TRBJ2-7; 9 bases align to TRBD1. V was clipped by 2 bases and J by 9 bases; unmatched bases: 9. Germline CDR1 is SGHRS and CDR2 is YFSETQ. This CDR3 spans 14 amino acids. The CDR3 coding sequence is TGCGCCAGCAGCTTAGGACAGGGGACCCTTCGGCAGTACTTC. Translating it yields CASSLGQGTLRQYF. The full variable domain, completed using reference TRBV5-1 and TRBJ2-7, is KAGVTQTPRYLIKTRGQQVTLSCSPISGHRSVSWYQQTPGQGLQFLFEYFSETQRNKGNFPGRFSGRQFSNSRSEMNVSTLELGDSALYLCASSLGQGTLRQYFGPGTRLTVT.

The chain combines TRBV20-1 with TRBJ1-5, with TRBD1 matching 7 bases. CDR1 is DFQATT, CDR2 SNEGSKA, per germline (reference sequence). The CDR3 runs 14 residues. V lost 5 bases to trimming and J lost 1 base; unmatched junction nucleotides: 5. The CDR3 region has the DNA TGCAGTGCTCACAGGGGCCACAGCAATCAGCCCCAGCATTTT. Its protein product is CSAHRGHSNQPQHF.

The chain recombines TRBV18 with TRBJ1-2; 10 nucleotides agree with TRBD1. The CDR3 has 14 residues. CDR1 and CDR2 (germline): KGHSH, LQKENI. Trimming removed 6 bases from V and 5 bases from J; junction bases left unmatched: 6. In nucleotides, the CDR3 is TGTGCCAGCTCGCCGACAGGGGGCGGATATGGCTACACCTTC. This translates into CASSPTGGGYGYTF.

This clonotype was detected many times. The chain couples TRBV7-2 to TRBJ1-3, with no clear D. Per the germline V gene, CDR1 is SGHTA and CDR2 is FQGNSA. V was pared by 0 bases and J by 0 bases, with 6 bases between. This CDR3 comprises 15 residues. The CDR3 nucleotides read TGTGCCAGCAGCTTAGCTTGGGGCTCTGGAAACACCATATATTTT. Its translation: CASSLAWGSGNTIYF.

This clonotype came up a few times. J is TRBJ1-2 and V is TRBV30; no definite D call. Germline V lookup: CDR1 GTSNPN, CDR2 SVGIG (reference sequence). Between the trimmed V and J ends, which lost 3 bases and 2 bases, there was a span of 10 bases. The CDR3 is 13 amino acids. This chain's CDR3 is CAWREGRNYGYTF. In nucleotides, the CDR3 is TGTGCCTGGAGGGAGGGCAGGAACTATGGCTACACCTTC.

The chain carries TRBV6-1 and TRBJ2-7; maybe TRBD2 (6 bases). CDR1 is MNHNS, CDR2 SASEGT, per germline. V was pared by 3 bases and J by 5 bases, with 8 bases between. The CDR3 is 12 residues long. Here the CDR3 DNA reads TGTGCCAGCAGTGACGGCGGGAACGAGCAGTACTTC. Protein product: CASSDGGNEQYF.